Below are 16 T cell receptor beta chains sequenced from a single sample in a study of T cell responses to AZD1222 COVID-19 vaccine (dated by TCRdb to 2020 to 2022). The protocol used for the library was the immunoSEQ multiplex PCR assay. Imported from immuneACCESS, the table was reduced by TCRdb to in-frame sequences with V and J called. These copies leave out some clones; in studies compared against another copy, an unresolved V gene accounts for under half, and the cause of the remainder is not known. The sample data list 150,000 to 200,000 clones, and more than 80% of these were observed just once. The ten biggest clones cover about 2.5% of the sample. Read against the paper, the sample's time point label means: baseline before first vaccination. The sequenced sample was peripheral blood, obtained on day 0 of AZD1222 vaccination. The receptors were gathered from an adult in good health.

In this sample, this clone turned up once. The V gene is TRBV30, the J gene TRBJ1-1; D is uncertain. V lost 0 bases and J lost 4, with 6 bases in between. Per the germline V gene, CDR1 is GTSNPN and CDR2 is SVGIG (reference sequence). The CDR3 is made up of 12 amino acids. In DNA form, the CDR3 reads TGTGCCTGGAGTGTACGCGGCACTGAAGCTTTCTTT. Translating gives CAWSVRGTEAFF.

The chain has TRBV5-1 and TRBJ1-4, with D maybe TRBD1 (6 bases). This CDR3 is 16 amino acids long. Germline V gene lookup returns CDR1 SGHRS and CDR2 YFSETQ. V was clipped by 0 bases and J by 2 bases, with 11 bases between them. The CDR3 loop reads CASSLADGGTNEKLFF. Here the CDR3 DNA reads TGCGCCAGCAGCTTGGCCGACGGGGGCACTAATGAAAAACTGTTTTTT.

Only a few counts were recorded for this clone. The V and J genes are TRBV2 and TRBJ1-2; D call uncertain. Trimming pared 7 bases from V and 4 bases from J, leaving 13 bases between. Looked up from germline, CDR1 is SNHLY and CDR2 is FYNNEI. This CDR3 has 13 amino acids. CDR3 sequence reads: CASIRARGYGYTF. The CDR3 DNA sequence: TGTGCCAGCATAAGGGCCCGAGGCTATGGCTACACCTTC.

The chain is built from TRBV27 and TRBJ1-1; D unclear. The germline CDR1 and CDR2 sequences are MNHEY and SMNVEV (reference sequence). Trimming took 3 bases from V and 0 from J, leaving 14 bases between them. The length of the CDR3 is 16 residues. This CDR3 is CASSLRGRPMNTEAFF. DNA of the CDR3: TGTGCCAGCAGTTTGAGAGGCAGGCCCATGAACACTGAAGCTTTCTTT.

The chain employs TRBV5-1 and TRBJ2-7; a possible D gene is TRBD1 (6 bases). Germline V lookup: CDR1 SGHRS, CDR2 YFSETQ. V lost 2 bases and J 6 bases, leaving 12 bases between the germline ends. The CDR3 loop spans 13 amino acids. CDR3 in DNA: TGCGCCAGCAGCTTTGACAGGCAGGGCGAGCAGTACTTC. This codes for CASSFDRQGEQYF.

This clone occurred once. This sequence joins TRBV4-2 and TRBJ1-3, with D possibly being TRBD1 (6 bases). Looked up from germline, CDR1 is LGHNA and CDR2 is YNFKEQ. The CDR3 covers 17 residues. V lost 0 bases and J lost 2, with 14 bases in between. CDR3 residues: CASSQEGPGEPGNTIYF. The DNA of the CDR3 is TGTGCCAGCAGCCAAGAGGGGCCAGGGGAGCCTGGAAACACCATATATTTT.

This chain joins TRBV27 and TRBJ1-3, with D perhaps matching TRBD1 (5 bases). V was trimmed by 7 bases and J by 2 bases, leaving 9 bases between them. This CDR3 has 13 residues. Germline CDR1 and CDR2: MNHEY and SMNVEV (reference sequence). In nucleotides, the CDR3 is TGTGCCAGCAAGCAGGGAACTGGAAACACCATATATTTT. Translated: CASKQGTGNTIYF.

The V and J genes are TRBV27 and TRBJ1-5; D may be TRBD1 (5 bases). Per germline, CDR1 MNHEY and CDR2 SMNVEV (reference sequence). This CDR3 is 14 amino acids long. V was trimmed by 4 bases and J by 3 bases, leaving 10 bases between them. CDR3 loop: CASSYTGANQPQHF. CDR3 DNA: TGTGCCAGCAGTTACACAGGAGCCAATCAGCCCCAGCATTTT.

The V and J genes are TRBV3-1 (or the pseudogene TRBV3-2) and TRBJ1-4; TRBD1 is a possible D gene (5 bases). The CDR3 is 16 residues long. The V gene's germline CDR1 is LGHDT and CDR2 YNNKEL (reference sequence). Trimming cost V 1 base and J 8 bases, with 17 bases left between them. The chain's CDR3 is CASSQGQGLPREKLFF. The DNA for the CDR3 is TGTGCCAGCAGCCAAGGTCAGGGCCTCCCTCGGGAAAAACTGTTTTTT.

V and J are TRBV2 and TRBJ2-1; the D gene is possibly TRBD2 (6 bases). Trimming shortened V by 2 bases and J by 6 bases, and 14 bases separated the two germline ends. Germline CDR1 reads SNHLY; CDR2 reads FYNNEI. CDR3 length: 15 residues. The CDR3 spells CASSEPLSGANEQFF. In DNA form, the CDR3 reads TGTGCCAGCAGTGAACCCCTCTCGGGAGCCAATGAGCAGTTCTTC.

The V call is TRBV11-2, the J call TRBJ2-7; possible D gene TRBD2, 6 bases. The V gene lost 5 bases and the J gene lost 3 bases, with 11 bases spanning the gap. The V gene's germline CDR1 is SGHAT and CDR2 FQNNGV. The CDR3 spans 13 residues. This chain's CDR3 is CASSRDSVYEQYF. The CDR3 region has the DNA TGTGCCAGCAGCCGGGACTCCGTCTACGAGCAGTACTTC.

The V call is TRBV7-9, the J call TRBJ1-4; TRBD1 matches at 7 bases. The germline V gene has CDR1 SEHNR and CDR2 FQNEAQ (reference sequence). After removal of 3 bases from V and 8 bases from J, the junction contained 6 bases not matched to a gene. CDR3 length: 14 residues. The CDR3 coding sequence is TGTGCCAGCAGCTTTTCGACAGGGAAAGAAAAACTGTTTTTT. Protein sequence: CASSFSTGKEKLFF.

CDR3 in amino acids: CASSTKETGVSPYGYTF. CDR3 DNA: TGTGCCAGCAGCACAAAAGAGACAGGGGTCTCACCCTATGGCTACACCTTC. J is TRBJ1-2 and V is TRBV7-9; 8 bases map to TRBD1. CDR3 length: 17 residues. The germline V gene has CDR1 SEHNR and CDR2 FQNEAQ (reference sequence). Trimming took 5 bases from V and 4 from J; bases not matched to a gene: 15.

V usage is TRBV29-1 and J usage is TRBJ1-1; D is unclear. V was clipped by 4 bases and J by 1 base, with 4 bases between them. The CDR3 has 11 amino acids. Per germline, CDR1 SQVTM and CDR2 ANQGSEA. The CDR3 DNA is TGCAGCGTTGCCACGAACACTGAAGCTTTCTTT. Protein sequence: CSVATNTEAFF.

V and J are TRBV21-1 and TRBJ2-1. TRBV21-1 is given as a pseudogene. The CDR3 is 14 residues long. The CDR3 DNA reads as TGTGCCAGCAGCAAGACCCGGGACGACAATGAGCAGTTCTTC. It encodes CASSKTRDDNEQFF.

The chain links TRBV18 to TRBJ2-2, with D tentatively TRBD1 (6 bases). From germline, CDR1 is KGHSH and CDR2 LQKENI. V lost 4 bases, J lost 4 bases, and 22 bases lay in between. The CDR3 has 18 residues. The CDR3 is CASSHLQGLGTGTGELFF. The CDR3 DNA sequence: TGTGCCAGCTCACATTTACAGGGTCTTGGTACCGGCACCGGGGAGCTGTTTTTT.